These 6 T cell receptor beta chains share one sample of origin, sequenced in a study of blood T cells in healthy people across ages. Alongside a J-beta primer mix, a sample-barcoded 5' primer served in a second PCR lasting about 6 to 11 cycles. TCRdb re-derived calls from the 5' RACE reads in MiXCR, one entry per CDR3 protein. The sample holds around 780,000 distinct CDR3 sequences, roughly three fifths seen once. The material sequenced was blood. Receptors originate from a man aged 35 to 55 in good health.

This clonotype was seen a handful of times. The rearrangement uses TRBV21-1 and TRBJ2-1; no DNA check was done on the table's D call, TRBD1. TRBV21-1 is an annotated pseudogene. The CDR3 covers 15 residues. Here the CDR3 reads CASSKGQGAMDEQFF. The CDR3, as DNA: TGTGCCAGCAGCAAAGGACAGGGGGCGATGGATGAGCAGTTCTTC.

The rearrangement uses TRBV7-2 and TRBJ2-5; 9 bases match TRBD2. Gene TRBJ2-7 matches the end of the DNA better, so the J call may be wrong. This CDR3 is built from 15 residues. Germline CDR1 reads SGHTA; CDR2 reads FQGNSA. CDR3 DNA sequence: TGTGCCAGCAGCTTAGGTCCTAGCGGGGACTACGAGCAGTACTTC. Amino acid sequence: CASSLGPSGDYEQYF.

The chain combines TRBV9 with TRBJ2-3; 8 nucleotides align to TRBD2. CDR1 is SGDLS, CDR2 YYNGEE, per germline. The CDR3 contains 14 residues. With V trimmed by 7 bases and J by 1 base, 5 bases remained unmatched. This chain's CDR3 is CASVGLGGTDTQYF. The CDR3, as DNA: TGTGCCAGCGTGGGACTAGGGGGCACAGATACGCAGTATTTT.

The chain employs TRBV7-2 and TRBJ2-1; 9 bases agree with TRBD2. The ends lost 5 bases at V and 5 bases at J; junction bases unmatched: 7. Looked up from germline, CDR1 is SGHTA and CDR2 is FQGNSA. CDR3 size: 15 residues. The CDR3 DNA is TGTGCCAGCAGCCTTAGCGGGGGCCCCGACAATGAGCAGTTCTTC. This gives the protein CASSLSGGPDNEQFF.

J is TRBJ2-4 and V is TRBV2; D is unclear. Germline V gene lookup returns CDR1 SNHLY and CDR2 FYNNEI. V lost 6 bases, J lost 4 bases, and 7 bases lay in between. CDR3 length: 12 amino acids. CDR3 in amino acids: CASRPDKNIQYF. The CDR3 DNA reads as TGTGCCAGCAGGCCGGATAAAAACATTCAGTACTTC.

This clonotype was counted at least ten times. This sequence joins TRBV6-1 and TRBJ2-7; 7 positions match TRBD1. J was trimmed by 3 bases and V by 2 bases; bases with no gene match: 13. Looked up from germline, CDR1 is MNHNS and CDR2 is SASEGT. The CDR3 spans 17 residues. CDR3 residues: CASSERSTGSIFYEQYF. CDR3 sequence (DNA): TGTGCCAGCAGTGAAAGATCGACAGGGTCTATTTTCTACGAGCAGTACTTC.